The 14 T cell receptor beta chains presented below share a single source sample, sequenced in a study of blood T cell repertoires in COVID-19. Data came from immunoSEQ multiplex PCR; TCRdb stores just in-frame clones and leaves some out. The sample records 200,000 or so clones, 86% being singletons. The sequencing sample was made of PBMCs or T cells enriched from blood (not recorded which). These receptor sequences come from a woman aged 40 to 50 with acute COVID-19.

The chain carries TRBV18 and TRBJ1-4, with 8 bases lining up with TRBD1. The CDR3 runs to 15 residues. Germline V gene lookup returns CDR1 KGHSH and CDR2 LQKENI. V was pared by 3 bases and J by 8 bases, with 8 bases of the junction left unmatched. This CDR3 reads CASSPQTGVGEKLFF. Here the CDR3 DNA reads TGTGCCAGCTCACCCCAGACAGGGGTAGGCGAAAAACTGTTTTTT.

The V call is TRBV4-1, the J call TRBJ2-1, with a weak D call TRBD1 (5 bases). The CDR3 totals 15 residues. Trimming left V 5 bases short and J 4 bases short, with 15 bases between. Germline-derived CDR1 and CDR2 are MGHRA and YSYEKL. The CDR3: CASSGAQGRYNEQFF. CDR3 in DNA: TGCGCCAGCAGCGGCGCCCAGGGTAGGTACAATGAGCAGTTCTTC.

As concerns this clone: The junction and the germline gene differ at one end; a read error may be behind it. For the CDR3, the DNA is TGTGCCAGCAGTTACTCCACCTTCCAAGTCGGAGACTTC. This sequence encodes CASSYSTFQVGDF. V gene TRBV6-2 or TRBV6-3 combines with J gene TRBJ2-5, with D unclear. From germline, CDR1 is MNHEY and CDR2 SVGEGT. The CDR3 has 13 residues.

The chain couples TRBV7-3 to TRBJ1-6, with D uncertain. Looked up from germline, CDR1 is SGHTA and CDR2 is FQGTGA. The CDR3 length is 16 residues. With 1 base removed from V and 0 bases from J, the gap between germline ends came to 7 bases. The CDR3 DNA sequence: TGTGCCAGCAGCTTAAGGGCAAGCTCCTATAATTCACCCCTCCACTTT. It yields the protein CASSLRASSYNSPLHF.

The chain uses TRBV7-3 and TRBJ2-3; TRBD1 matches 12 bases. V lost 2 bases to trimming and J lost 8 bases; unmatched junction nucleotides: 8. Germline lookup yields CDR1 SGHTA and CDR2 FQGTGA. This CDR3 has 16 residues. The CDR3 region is CASSLGTGGEQGTQYF. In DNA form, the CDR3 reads TGTGCCAGCAGCTTAGGGACAGGGGGCGAGCAGGGTACGCAGTATTTT.

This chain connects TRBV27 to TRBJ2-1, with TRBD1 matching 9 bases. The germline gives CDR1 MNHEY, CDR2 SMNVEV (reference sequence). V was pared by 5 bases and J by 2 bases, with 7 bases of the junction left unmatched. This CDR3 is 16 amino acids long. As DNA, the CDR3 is TGTGCCAGCAGTCTCCTTGGGACAGGGACCTACAATGAGCAGTTCTTC. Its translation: CASSLLGTGTYNEQFF.

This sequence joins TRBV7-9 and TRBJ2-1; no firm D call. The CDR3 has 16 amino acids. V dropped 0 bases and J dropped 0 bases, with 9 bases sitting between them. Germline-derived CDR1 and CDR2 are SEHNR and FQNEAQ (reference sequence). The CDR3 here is CASSLAQTSSYNEQFF. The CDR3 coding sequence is TGTGCCAGCAGCTTAGCGCAAACTTCCTCCTACAATGAGCAGTTCTTC.

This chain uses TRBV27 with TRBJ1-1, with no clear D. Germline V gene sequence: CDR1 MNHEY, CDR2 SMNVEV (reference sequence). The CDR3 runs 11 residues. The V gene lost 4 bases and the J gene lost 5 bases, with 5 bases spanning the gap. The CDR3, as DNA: TGTGCCAGCAGTTCCATTACTGAAGCTTTCTTT. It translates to CASSSITEAFF.

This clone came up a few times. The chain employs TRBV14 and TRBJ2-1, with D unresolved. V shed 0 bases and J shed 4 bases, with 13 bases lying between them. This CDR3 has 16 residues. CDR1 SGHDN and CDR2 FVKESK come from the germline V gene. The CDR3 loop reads CASSQEGSPEYNEQFF. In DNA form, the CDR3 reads TGTGCCAGCAGCCAAGAGGGCTCCCCGGAATACAATGAGCAGTTCTTC.

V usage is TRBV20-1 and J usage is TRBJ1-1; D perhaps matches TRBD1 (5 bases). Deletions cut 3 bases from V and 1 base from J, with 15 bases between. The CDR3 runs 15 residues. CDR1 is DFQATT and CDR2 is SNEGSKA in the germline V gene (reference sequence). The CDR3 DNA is TGCAGTGCTAGTGGGGGGGTGGGTTGGAACACTGAAGCTTTCTTT. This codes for CSASGGVGWNTEAFF.

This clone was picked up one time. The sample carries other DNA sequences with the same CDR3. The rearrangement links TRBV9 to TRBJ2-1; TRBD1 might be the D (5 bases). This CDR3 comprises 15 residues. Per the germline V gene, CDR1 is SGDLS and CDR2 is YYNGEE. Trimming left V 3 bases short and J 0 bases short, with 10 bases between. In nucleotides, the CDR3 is TGTGCCAGCAGCGGAGGTAGGGGCTCCTACAATGAGCAGTTCTTC. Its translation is CASSGGRGSYNEQFF. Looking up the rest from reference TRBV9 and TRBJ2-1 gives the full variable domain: DSGVTQTPKHLITATGQRVTLRCSPRSGDLSVYWYQQSLDQGLQFLIQYYNGEERAKGNILERFSAQQFPDLHSELNLSSLELGDSALYFCASSGGRGSYNEQFFGPGTRLTVL.

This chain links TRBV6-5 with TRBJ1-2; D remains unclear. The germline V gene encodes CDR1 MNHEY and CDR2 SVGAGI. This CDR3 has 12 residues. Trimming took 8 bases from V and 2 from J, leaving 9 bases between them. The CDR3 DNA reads TGTGCCAGCCATCTACGGAACTATGGCTACACCTTC. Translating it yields CASHLRNYGYTF.

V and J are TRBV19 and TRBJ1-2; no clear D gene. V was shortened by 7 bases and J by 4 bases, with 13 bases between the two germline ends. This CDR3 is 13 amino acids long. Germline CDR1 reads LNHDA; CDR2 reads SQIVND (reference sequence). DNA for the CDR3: TGTGCCAGTATCGAGTCGTCGGGCTATGGCTACACCTTC. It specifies CASIESSGYGYTF.

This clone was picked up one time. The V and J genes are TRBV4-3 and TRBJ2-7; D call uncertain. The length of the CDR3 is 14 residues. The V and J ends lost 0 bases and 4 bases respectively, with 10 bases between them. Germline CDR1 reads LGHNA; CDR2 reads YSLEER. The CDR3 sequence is CASSQEIADYEQYF. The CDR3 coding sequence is TGCGCCAGCAGCCAAGAGATAGCCGATTACGAGCAGTACTTC.